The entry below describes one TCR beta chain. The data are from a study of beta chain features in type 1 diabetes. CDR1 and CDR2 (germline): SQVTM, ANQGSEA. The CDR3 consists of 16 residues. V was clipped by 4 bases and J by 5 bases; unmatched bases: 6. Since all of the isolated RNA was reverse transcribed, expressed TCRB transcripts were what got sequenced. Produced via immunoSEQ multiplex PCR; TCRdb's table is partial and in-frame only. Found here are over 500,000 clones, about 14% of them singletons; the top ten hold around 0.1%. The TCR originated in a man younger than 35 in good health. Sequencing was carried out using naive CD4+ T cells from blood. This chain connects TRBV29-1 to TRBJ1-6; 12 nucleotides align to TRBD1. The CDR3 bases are TGCAGCGTTGGTGGGGGACAGGGGGCACATAATTCACCCCTCCACTTT. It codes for CSVGGGQGAHNSPLHF.